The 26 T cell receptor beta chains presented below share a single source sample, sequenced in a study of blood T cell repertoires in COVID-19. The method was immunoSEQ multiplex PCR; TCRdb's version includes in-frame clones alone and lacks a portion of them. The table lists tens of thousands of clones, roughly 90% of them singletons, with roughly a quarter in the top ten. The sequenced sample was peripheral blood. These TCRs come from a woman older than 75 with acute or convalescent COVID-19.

Written as DNA, the CDR3 is TGTGCCAGCAGCTTGCAGGGATTCCTTTCAGATACGCAGTATTTT. As protein: CASSLQGFLSDTQYF. V usage is TRBV5-5 and J usage is TRBJ2-3; D perhaps matches TRBD1 (5 bases). The CDR3 extends over 15 amino acids. Germline V gene data show CDR1 as SGHKS and CDR2 as YYEKEE (reference sequence). V lost 1 base and J 4 bases, leaving 13 bases between the germline ends.

CDR3 in amino acids: CASSLDLAGELFF. The DNA for the CDR3 is TGTGCCAGCAGCTTGGATCTAGCGGGGGAGCTGTTTTTT. The gene calls are TRBV5-4 and TRBJ2-2, with a weak D call TRBD2 (6 bases). From germline, CDR1 is SGHNT and CDR2 YYREEE (reference sequence). This CDR3 comprises 13 residues. Trimming pared 0 bases from V and 8 bases from J, leaving 8 bases between.

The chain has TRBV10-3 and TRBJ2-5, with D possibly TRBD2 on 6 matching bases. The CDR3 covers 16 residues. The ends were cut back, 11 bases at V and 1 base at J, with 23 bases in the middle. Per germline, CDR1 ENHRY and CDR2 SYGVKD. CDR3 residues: CASGDGARKAQETQYF. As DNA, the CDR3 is TGTGCCTCGGGGGATGGGGCCAGGAAGGCCCAAGAGACCCAGTACTTC.

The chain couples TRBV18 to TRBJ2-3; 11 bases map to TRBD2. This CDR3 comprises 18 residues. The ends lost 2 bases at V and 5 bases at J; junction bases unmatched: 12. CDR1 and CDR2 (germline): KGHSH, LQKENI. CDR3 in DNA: TGTGCCAGCTCACCAATGGCTAGCGGGGGGACCTCCGGAGATACGCAGTATTTT. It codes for CASSPMASGGTSGDTQYF. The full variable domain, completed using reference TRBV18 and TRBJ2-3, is NAGVMQNPRHLVRRRGQEARLRCSPMKGHSHVYWYRQLPEEGLKFMVYLQKENIIDESGMPKERFSAEFPKEGPSILRIQQVVRGDSAAYFCASSPMASGGTSGDTQYFGPGTRLTVL.

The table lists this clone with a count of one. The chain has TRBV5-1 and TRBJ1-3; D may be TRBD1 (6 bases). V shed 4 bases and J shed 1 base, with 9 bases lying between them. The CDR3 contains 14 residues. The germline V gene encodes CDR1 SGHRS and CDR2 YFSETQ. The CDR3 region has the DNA TGCGCCAGCAGCCCCGGACAGTCTGGAAACACCATATATTTT. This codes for CASSPGQSGNTIYF. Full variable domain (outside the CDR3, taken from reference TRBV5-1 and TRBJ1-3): KAGVTQTPRYLIKTRGQQVTLSCSPISGHRSVSWYQQTPGQGLQFLFEYFSETQRNKGNFPGRFSGRQFSNSRSEMNVSTLELGDSALYLCASSPGQSGNTIYFGEGSWLTVV.

The CDR3 region is CATRRTSGTTYEQYF. CDR3 sequence (DNA): TGTGCCACCAGGAGAACCTCTGGGACAACCTACGAGCAGTACTTC. V gene TRBV24-1 combines with J gene TRBJ2-7; a possible D gene is TRBD1 (6 bases). Trimming shortened V by 7 bases and J by 2 bases, and 17 bases separated the two germline ends. The germline gives CDR1 KGHDR, CDR2 SFDVKD. The CDR3 has 15 amino acids.

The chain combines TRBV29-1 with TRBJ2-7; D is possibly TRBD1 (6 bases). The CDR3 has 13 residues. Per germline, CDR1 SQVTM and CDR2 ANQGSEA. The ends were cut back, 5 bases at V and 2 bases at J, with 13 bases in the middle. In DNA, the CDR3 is TGCAGCGTTACCCGGGACACTACCTACGAGCAGTACTTC. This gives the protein CSVTRDTTYEQYF.

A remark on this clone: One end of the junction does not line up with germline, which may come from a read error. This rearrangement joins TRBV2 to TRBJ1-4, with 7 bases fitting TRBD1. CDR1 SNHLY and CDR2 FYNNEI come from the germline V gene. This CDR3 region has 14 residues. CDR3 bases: TGTGCCAGCAGCGAAGACAGGGAAGGCGAAAAACTGTTTTTT. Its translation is CASSEDREGEKLFF.

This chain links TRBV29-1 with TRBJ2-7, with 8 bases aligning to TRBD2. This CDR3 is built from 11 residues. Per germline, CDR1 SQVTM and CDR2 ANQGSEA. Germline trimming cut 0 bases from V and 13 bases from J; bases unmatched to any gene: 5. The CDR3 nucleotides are TGCAGCGTTGAAGATTCGGGGGGGTGCTACTTC. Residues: CSVEDSGGCYF.

CDR3 amino acids: CASSSGFRGAHEKLFF. DNA for the CDR3: TGTGCCAGCAGTTCGGGATTCAGGGGGGCCCATGAAAAACTGTTTTTT. This sequence joins TRBV6-5 and TRBJ1-4, with 7 bases fitting TRBD1. The CDR3 runs 16 residues. With V trimmed by 4 bases and J by 6 bases, 11 bases remained unmatched. From germline, CDR1 is MNHEY and CDR2 SVGAGI.

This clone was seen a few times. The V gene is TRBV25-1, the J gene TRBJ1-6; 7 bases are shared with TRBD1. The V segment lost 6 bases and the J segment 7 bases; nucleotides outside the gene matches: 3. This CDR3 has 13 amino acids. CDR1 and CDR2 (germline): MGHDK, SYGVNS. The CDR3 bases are TGTGCCAGCAGATTGACAGGGAATTCACCCCTCCACTTT. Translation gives CASRLTGNSPLHF.

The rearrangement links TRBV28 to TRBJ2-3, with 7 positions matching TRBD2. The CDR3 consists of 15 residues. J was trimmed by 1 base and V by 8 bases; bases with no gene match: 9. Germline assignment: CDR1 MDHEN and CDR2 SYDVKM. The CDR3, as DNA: TGTGCCAGCCCTACCTGGGCGGGAGGCACAGATACGCAGTATTTT. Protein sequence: CASPTWAGGTDTQYF.

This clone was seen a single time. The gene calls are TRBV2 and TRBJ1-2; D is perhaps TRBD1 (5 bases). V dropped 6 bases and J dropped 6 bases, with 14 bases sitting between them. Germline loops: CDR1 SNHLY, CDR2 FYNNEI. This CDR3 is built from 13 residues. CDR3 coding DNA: TGTGCCAGCAGCCCAGAGGGAGGGGATGGCTACACCTTC. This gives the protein CASSPEGGDGYTF.

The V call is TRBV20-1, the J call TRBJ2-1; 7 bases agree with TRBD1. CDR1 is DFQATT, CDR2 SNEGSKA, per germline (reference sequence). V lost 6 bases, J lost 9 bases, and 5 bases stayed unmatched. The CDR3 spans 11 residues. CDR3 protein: CSAPTGSEQFF. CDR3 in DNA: TGCAGTGCCCCGACAGGGAGTGAGCAGTTCTTC.

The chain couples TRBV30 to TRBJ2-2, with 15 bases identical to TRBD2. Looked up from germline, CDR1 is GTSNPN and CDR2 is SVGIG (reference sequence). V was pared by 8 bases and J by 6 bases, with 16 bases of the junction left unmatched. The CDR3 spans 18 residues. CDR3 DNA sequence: TGTGCCCGCACCATGGGGACTAGCGGGGGGCCCAGGTCCGGGGAGCTGTTTTTT. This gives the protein CARTMGTSGGPRSGELFF.

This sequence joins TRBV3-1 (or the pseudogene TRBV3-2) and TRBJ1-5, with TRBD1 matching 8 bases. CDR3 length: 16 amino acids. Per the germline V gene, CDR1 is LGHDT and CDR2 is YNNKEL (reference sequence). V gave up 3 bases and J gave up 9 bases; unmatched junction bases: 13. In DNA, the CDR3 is TGTGCCAGCAGCCAGAGGAGAGCAGGGGGCTGGTCGCCCCAGCATTTT. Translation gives CASSQRRAGGWSPQHF.

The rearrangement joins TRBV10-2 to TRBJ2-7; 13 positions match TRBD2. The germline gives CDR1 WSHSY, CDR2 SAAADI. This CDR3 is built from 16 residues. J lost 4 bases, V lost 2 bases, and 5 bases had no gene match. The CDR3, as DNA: TGCGCCAGCAGTGAGATGGGGGGACTAGCGGGATACGAGCAGTACGTC. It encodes CASSEMGGLAGYEQYV.

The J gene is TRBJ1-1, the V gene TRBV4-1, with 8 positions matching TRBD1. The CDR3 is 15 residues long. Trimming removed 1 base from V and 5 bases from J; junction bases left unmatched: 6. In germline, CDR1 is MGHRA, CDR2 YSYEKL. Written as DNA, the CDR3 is TGCGCCAGCAGCCAAGGGCAGGGGGCATTTACTGAAGCTTTCTTT. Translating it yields CASSQGQGAFTEAFF.

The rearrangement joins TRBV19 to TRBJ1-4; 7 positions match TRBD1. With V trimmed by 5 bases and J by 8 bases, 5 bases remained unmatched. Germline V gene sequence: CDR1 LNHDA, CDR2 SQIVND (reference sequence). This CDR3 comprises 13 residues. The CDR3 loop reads CASSGDREEKLFF. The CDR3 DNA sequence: TGTGCCAGTAGTGGGGACAGAGAGGAAAAACTGTTTTTT.

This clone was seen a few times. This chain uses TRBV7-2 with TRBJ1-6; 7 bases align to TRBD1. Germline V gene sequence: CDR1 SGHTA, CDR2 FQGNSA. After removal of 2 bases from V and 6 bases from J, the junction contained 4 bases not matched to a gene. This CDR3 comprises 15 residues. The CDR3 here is CASSLTGASNSPLHF. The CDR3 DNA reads TGTGCCAGCAGCTTAACAGGGGCTAGTAATTCACCCCTCCACTTT.

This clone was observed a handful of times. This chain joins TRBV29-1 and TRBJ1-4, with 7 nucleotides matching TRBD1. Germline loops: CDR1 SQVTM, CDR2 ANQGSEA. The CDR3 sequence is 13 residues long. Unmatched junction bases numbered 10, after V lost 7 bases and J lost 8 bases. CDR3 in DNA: TGCAGCGCCCGACAGGGCCGGGAGGAAAAACTGTTTTTT. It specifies CSARQGREEKLFF.

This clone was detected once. For the CDR3, the DNA is TGCGCCAGCAGCCAAGAAGACAGACGAAATGAAAAACTGTTTTTT. The encoded protein is CASSQEDRRNEKLFF. The chain combines TRBV4-1 with TRBJ1-4; D may be TRBD1 (5 bases). Germline V lookup: CDR1 MGHRA, CDR2 YSYEKL. The ends were cut back, 0 bases at V and 5 bases at J, with 10 bases in the middle. This CDR3 contains 15 residues.

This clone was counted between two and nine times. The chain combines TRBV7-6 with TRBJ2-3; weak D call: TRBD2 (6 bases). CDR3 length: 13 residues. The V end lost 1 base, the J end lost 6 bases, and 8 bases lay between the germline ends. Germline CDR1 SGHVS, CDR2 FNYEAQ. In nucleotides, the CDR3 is TGTGCCAGCAGCTTAGGGGGGAGGGATACGCAGTATTTT. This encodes CASSLGGRDTQYF. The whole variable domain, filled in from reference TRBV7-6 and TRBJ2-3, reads GAGVSQSPRYKVTKRGQDVALRCDPISGHVSLYWYRQALGQGPEFLTYFNYEAQQDKSGLPNDRFSAERPEGSISTLTIQRTEQRDSAMYRCASSLGGRDTQYFGPGTRLTVL.

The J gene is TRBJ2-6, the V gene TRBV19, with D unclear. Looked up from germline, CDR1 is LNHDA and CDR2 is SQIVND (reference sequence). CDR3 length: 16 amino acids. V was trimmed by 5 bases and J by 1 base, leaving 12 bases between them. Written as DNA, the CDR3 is TGTGCCAGTAGTGCCTTTTACCGGTCTGGGGCCAACGTCCTGACTTTC. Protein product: CASSAFYRSGANVLTF.

CDR3 sequence reads: CASSLYRSSYEQYF. In DNA, the CDR3 is TGTGCCAGCAGCCTGTACAGGTCCTCCTACGAGCAGTACTTC. This chain links TRBV14 with TRBJ2-7; D might be TRBD1 (5 bases). V shed 4 bases and J shed 0 bases, with 10 bases lying between them. Germline V gene lookup returns CDR1 SGHDN and CDR2 FVKESK. The CDR3 loop spans 14 amino acids.

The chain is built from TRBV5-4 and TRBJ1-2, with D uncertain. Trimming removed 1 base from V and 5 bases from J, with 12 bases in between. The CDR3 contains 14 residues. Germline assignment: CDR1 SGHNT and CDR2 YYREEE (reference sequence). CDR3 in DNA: TGTGCCAGCAGCTTGTTGCCGGGTGCGTATGGCTACACCTTC. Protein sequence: CASSLLPGAYGYTF.